This T cell receptor (beta chain) is drawn from a study of PD-L1 blockade in urothelial cancer. Looking at the study overall: Atezolizumab (1,200 mg intravenously every 3 weeks) began in the mid-2010s for patients. Of prior chemotherapy regimens, patients had received between 0 and 3.

Time point here: pretreatment peripheral blood. Using immunoSEQ multiplex PCR, the repertoire was profiled, and TCRdb retains in-frame clones only, with some absent. Here the sample spans around 60,000 clones, 81% being singletons. Trimming took 3 bases from V and 5 from J, leaving 15 bases between them. Looked up from germline, CDR1 is SGHRS and CDR2 is YFSETQ. The CDR3 covers 15 residues. The sequencing used PBMCs, collected around atezolizumab (anti-PD-L1) treatment. This chain links TRBV5-1 with TRBJ2-1; D gene uncertain. This clonotype was sampled from a man between 65 and 85 years old with urothelial cancer. CDR3 residues: CASSSYPGLNNEQFF. CDR3 sequence (DNA): TGCGCCAGCAGCTCCTACCCGGGTTTAAACAATGAGCAGTTCTTC. Combining the CDR3 with reference TRBV5-1 and TRBJ2-1 gives the whole variable domain KAGVTQTPRYLIKTRGQQVTLSCSPISGHRSVSWYQQTPGQGLQFLFEYFSETQRNKGNFPGRFSGRQFSNSRSEMNVSTLELGDSALYLCASSSYPGLNNEQFFGPGTRLTVL.